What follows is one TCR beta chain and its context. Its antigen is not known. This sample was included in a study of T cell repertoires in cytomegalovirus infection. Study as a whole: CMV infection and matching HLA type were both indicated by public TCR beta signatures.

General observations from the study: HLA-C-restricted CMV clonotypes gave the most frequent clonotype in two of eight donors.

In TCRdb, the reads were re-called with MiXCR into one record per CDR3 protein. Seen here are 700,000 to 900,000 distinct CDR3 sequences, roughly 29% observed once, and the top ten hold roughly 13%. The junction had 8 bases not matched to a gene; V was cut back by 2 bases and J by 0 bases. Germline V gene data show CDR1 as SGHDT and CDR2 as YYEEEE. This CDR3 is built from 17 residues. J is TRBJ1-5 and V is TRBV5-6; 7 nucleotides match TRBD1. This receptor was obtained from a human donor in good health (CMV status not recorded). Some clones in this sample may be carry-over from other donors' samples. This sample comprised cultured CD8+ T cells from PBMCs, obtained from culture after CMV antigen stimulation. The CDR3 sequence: CASSFTGGGVSNQPQHF. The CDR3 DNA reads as TGTGCCAGCAGCTTTACAGGAGGGGGCGTTAGCAATCAGCCCCAGCATTTT.